These 7 T cell receptor beta chains were sequenced from one sample in a study of shared clonotypes between healthy human individuals. Assay: immunoSEQ multiplex PCR; the TCRdb copy retains only in-frame clones and omits some. The sample includes more than 2,000,000 clones, around nine tenths of them seen just once. Sequenced input: naive CD4+ T cells sorted from blood. The subset: CD45RA+ positively selected. These receptors originate from a man younger than 35 in good health.

V and J are TRBV28 and TRBJ1-4; 10 nucleotides align to TRBD1. CDR3 length: 15 residues. The germline gives CDR1 MDHEN, CDR2 SYDVKM. The trim removed 6 bases at V and 6 bases at J, leaving 7 bases unmatched. The CDR3 DNA sequence: TGTGCCAGCAGCGTCGCCGGGACAGGGGATGAAAAACTGTTTTTT. Translated: CASSVAGTGDEKLFF.

This CDR3 reads CASSGTGAEQYF. The CDR3 DNA sequence: TGTGCCAGCAGCGGGACAGGGGCCGAGCAGTACTTC. V gene TRBV9 combines with J gene TRBJ2-7; 9 bases match TRBD1. The CDR3 consists of 12 residues. Germline CDR1 SGDLS, CDR2 YYNGEE. Trimming removed 3 bases from V and 6 bases from J; junction bases left unmatched: 1.

The chain uses TRBV10-3 and TRBJ2-2, with 9 bases aligning to TRBD2. The CDR3 covers 14 residues. From germline, CDR1 is ENHRY and CDR2 SYGVKD. V was clipped by 10 bases and J by 2 bases; unmatched bases: 5. CDR3 in amino acids: CASQRGDNTGELFF. In nucleotides, the CDR3 is TGTGCCAGCCAGCGGGGGGATAACACCGGGGAGCTGTTTTTT.

The gene calls are TRBV18 and TRBJ2-1; no clear D. Trimming removed 9 bases at V and 0 bases at J, with 6 bases between. This CDR3 has 12 residues. CDR1 is KGHSH and CDR2 is LQKENI in the germline V gene. The CDR3 DNA is TGTGCCAGTGGACCCTCCTACAATGAGCAGTTCTTC. It translates to CASGPSYNEQFF.

The J gene is TRBJ1-2, the V gene TRBV4-3, with TRBD1 matching 10 bases. Unmatched junction bases numbered 3, after V lost 4 bases and J lost 7 bases. From germline, CDR1 is LGHNA and CDR2 YSLEER. The CDR3 spans 13 residues. CDR3 in DNA: TGCGCCAGCAGCCCGACAGGGGGCTCTGGCTACACCTTC. Amino acid sequence: CASSPTGGSGYTF.

The chain combines TRBV6-5 with TRBJ2-7; 10 bases line up with TRBD1. Germline CDR1 reads MNHEY; CDR2 reads SVGAGI. Trimming took 2 bases from V and 9 from J; bases not matched to a gene: 7. There are 14 residues in the CDR3. CDR3 protein: CASSYRTGGDPQYF. The CDR3 DNA follows: TGTGCCAGCAGTTACCGGACAGGGGGTGATCCGCAGTACTTC.

The rearrangement links TRBV25-1 to TRBJ2-1; weak D call: TRBD1 (6 bases). V was pared by 9 bases and J by 8 bases, with 20 bases between. Germline assignment: CDR1 MGHDK and CDR2 SYGVNS. This CDR3 region has 14 residues. The DNA of the CDR3 is TGTGCCAGTACAGGGCAGTCAGGTGTAGATGAGCAGTTCTTC. Its protein is CASTGQSGVDEQFF.